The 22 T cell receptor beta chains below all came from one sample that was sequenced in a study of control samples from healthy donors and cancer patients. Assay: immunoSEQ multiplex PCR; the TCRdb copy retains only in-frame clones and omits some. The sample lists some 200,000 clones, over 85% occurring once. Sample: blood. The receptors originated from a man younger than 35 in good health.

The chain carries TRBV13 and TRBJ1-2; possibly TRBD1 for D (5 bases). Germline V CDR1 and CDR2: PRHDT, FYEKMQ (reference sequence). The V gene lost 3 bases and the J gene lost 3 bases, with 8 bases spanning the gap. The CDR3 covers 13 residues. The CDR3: CASSFRRDYGYTF. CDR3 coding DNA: TGTGCCAGCAGCTTCCGCAGGGACTATGGCTACACCTTC.

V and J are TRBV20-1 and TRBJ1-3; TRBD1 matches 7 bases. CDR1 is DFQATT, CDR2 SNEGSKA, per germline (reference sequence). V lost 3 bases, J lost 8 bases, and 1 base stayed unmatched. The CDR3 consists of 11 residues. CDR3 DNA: TGCAGTGCTAGGCAGGGGGACACCATATATTTT. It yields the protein CSARQGDTIYF.

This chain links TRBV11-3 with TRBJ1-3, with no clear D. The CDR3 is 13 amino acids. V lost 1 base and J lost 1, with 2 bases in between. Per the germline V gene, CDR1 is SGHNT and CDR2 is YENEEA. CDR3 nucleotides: TGTGCCAGCAGCTTAGCTTCTGGAAACACCATATATTTT. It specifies CASSLASGNTIYF. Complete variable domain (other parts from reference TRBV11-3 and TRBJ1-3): EAGVVQSPRYKIIEKKQPVAFWCNPISGHNTLYWYLQNLGQGPELLIRYENEEAVDDSQLPKDRFSAERLKGVDSTLKIQPAELGDSAVYLCASSLASGNTIYFGEGSWLTVV.

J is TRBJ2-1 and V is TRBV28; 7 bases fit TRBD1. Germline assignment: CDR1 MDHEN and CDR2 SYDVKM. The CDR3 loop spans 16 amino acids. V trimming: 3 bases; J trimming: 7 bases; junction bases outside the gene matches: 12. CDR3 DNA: TGTGCCAGCAGTTTCCCGGGACAGCCCTCGGGTAATGAGCAGTTCTTC. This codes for CASSFPGQPSGNEQFF.

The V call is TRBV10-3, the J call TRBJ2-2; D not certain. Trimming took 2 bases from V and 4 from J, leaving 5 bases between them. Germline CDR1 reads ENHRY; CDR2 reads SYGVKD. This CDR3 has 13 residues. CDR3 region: CAISEQATGELFF. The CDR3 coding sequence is TGTGCCATCAGTGAGCAGGCCACCGGGGAGCTGTTTTTT.

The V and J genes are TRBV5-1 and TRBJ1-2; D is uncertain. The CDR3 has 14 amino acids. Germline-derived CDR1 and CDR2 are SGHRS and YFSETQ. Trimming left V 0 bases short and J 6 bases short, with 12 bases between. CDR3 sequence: CASSLAGVGDGYTF. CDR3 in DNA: TGCGCCAGCAGCTTGGCCGGGGTTGGGGATGGCTACACCTTC.

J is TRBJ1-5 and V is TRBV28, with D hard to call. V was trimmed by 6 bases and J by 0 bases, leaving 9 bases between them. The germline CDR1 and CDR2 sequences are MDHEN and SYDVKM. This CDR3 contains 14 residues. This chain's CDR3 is CASRADRSNQPQHF. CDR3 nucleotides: TGTGCCAGCAGAGCGGACCGTAGCAATCAGCCCCAGCATTTT. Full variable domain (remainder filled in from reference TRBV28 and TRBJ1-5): DVKVTQSSRYLVKRTGEKVFLECVQDMDHENMFWYRQDPGLGLRLIYFSYDVKMKEKGDIPEGYSVSREKKERFSLILESASTNQTSMYLCASRADRSNQPQHFGDGTRLSIL.

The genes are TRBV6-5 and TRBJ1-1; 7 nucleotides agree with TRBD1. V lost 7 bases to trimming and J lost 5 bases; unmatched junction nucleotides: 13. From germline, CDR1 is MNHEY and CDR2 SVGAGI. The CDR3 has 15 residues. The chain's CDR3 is CASKPPETGRTEAFF. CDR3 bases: TGTGCCAGCAAGCCCCCGGAGACAGGGAGAACTGAAGCTTTCTTT.

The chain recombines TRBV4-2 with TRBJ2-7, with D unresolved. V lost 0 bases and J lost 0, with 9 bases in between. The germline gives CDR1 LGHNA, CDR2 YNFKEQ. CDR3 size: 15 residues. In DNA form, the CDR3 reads TGTGCCAGCAGCCAAGATGAACAGACCTCCTACGAGCAGTACTTC. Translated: CASSQDEQTSYEQYF.

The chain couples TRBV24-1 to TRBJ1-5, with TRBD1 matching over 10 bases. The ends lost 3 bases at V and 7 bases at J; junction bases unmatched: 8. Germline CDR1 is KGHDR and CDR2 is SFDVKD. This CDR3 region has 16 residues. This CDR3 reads CATSDAGTGVEQPQHF. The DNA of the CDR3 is TGTGCCACCAGTGATGCCGGGACAGGGGTGGAACAGCCCCAGCATTTT.

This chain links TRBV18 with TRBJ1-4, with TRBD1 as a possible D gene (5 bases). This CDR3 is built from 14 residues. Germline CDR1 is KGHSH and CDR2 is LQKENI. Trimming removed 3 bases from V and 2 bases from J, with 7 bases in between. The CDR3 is CASSPTDTNEKLFF. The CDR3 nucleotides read TGTGCCAGCTCACCGACAGATACTAATGAAAAACTGTTTTTT.

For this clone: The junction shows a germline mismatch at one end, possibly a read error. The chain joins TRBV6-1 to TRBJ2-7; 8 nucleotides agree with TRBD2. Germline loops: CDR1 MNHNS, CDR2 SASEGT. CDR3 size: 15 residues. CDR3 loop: CASSKAGASSYEQYF. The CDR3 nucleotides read TGTGCCAGCAGTAAAGCGGGGGCTAGCTCCTACGAGCAGTACTTC.

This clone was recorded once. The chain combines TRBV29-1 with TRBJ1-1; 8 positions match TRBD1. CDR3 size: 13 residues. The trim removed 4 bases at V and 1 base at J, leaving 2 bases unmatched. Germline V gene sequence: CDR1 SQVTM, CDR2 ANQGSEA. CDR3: CSVGTGKNTEAFF. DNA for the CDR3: TGCAGCGTTGGGACAGGGAAGAACACTGAAGCTTTCTTT.

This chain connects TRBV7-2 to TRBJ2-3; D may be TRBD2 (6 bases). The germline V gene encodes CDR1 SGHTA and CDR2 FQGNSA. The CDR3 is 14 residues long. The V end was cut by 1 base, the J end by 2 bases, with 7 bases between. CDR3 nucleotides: TGTGCCAGCAGCTTAGTACTAGCCACAGATACGCAGTATTTT. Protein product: CASSLVLATDTQYF.

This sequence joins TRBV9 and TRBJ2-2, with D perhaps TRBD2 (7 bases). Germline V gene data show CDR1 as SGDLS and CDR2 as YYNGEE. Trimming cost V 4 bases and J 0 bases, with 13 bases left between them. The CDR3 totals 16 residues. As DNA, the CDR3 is TGTGCCAGCAGCTTCACCGGGGGGCCGAACACCGGGGAGCTGTTTTTT. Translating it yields CASSFTGGPNTGELFF.

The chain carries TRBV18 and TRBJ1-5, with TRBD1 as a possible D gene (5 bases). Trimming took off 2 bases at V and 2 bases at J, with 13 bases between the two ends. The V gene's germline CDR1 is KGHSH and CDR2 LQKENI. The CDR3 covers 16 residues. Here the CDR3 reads CASSPEGPGGNQPQHF. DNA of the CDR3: TGTGCCAGCTCACCAGAGGGTCCGGGGGGCAATCAGCCCCAGCATTTT. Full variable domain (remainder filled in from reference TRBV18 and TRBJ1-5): NAGVMQNPRHLVRRRGQEARLRCSPMKGHSHVYWYRQLPEEGLKFMVYLQKENIIDESGMPKERFSAEFPKEGPSILRIQQVVRGDSAAYFCASSPEGPGGNQPQHFGDGTRLSIL.

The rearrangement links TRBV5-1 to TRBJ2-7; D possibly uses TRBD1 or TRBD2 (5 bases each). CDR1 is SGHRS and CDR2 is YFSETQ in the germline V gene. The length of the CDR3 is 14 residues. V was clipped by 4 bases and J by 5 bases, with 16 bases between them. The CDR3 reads CASSPTRDVNEQYF. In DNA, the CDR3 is TGCGCCAGCAGCCCGACCAGGGACGTTAACGAGCAGTACTTC.

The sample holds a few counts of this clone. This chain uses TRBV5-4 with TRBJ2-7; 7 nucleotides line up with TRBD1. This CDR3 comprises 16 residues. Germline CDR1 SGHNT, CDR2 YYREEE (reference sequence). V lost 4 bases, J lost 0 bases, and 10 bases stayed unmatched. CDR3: CASSRLDRADSYEQYF. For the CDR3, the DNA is TGTGCCAGCAGCCGCCTCGACAGGGCGGACTCCTACGAGCAGTACTTC.

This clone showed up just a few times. Written as DNA, the CDR3 is TGTGCCAGTAGTATTGGAGACACGACGTACTTC. Translation gives CASSIGDTTYF. J is TRBJ2-7 and V is TRBV19; D not certain. Germline-derived CDR1 and CDR2 are LNHDA and SQIVND (reference sequence). The CDR3 totals 11 residues. V was trimmed by 3 bases and J by 12 bases, leaving 12 bases between them.

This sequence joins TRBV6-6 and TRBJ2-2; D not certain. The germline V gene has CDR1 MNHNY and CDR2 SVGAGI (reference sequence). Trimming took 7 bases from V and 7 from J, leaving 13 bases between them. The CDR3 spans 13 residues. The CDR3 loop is CASTTSEGGELFF. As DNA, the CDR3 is TGTGCCAGCACCACCAGCGAAGGCGGGGAGCTGTTTTTT.

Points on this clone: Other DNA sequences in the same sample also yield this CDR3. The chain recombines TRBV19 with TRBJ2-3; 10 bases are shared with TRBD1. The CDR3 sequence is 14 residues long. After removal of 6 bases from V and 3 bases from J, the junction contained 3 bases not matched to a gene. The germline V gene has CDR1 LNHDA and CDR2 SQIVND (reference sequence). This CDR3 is CASRRDRGTDTQYF. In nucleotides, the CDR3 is TGTGCCAGTAGACGGGACAGGGGAACAGATACGCAGTATTTT. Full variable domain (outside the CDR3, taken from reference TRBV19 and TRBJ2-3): DGGITQSPKYLFRKEGQNVTLSCEQNLNHDAMYWYRQDPGQGLRLIYYSQIVNDFQKGDIAEGYSVSREKKESFPLTVTSAQKNPTAFYLCASRRDRGTDTQYFGPGTRLTVL.

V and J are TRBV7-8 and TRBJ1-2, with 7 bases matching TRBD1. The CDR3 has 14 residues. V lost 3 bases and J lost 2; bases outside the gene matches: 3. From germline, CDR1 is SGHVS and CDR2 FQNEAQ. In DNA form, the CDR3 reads TGTGCCAGCAGCTTGATGACAGGGAACTATGGCTACACCTTC. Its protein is CASSLMTGNYGYTF.